The 11 T cell receptor beta chains below come from one sample, sequenced in a study of T cells after yellow fever vaccination. TCRdb re-called the 5' RACE reads with MiXCR, one entry per CDR3 protein. This sample has 550,000 to 750,000 distinct CDR3 sequences, with approximately 13% found just once. The sequencing used PBMCs, collected on the day of the yellow fever booster vaccination. These receptors all stem from a young man who received the YFV17D yellow fever vaccine.

This clonotype has just a few counts. Because the CDR3's place on the DNA is in doubt, the DNA is left out and the CDR3 is given as listed by TCRdb. Here the CDR3 reads CASSLLRATGELFF. This chain uses TRBV7-8 with TRBJ2-2. Looked up from germline, CDR1 is SGHVS and CDR2 is FQNEAQ. The CDR3 length equals 14 residues, ends included.

This clonotype has at least ten counts. The chain recombines TRBV2 with TRBJ2-2; D possibly corresponds to TRBD1 (6 bases). Germline V gives CDR1 SNHLY, CDR2 FYNNEI. The V end was cut by 6 bases, the J end by 0 bases, with 11 bases between. The CDR3 has 15 amino acids. The chain's CDR3 is CASSGDKANTGELFF. DNA for the CDR3: TGTGCCAGCAGCGGGGACAAAGCGAACACCGGGGAGCTGTTTTTT.

The gene calls are TRBV4-3 and TRBJ1-2; 9 bases are shared with TRBD1. V lost 3 bases, J lost 7 bases, and 6 bases stayed unmatched. The germline gives CDR1 LGHNA, CDR2 YSLEER. The CDR3 consists of 14 residues. The CDR3 DNA follows: TGCGCCAGCAGCCAGGGACAGGGACGGAGTGGCTACACCTTC. Its translation is CASSQGQGRSGYTF.

DNA for the CDR3: TGCGCCAGCAGCAACGCGGACAAGAACTATGGCTACACCTTC. Its translation: CASSNADKNYGYTF. This chain uses TRBV5-1 with TRBJ1-2; tentative D call: TRBD1 (5 bases). V was clipped by 4 bases and J by 2 bases, with 12 bases between them. This CDR3 region has 14 residues. In germline, CDR1 is SGHRS, CDR2 YFSETQ.

J is TRBJ2-7 and V is TRBV4-3; D perhaps matches TRBD2 (6 bases). Germline V CDR1 and CDR2: LGHNA, YSLEER. The CDR3 covers 15 residues. Trimming left V 0 bases short and J 3 bases short, with 12 bases between. The CDR3 coding sequence is TGCGCCAGCAGCCAAGATCCAACTAGCAACTACGAGCAGTACTTC. Amino acid sequence: CASSQDPTSNYEQYF.

This clonotype was observed a single time. The junction departs from germline at one end; a sequencing error may be responsible. The V and J genes are TRBV9 and TRBJ2-7, with TRBD1 matching 10 bases. Germline V gene lookup returns CDR1 SGDLS and CDR2 YYNGEE. This CDR3 has 14 amino acids. CDR3 sequence (DNA): TGTGCCAGCAGCGTGACAGGGGGCTCCGACGAGCAGTACTTC. It translates to CASSVTGGSDEQYF. The variable domain in full, with the rest retrieved from reference TRBV9 and TRBJ2-7, is DSGVTQTPKHLITATGQRVTLRCSPRSGDLSVYWYQQSLDQGLQFLIQYYNGEERAKGNILERFSAQQFPDLHSELNLSSLELGDSALYFCASSVTGGSDEQYFGPGTRLTVT.

There are a few counts of this clonotype. The rearrangement uses TRBV11-1 and TRBJ2-7, with D tentatively TRBD2 (5 bases). V was pared by 6 bases and J by 3 bases, with 12 bases between. Looked up from germline, CDR1 is SGHAT and CDR2 is FQDESV (reference sequence). The CDR3 runs 13 residues. The CDR3 here is CASRRTGSYEQYF. The CDR3 DNA sequence: TGTGCCAGCAGGAGGACGGGGAGCTACGAGCAGTACTTC.

This clonotype was recorded once. The chain uses TRBV20-1 and TRBJ1-1, with 7 positions matching TRBD1. CDR1 is DFQATT, CDR2 SNEGSKA, per germline (reference sequence). V lost 6 bases, J lost 1 base, and 11 bases stayed unmatched. The CDR3 extends over 15 amino acids. The CDR3: CSATQMAGGNTEAFF. The CDR3 DNA sequence: TGCAGTGCCACGCAAATGGCAGGGGGGAACACTGAAGCTTTCTTT.

The DNA of the CDR3 is TGCGCCAGCAGTCAATCGGACAGGGGGCGAGAGACCCAGTACTTC. Translated: CASSQSDRGRETQYF. V gene TRBV23-1 combines with J gene TRBJ2-5, with TRBD1 identical over 11 bases. TRBV23-1 is an ORF, with its function uncertain. This CDR3 spans 15 amino acids. V shed 0 bases, J shed 4 bases, and the junction held 1 base outside the gene matches.

Many counts were recorded for this clonotype. The chain is built from TRBV10-2 and TRBJ1-6; 7 bases fit TRBD1. The CDR3 is made up of 15 amino acids. Trimming took 6 bases from V and 4 from J; bases not matched to a gene: 6. Germline CDR1 WSHSY, CDR2 SAAADI. This chain's CDR3 is CASRDWDSYNSPLHF. In DNA form, the CDR3 reads TGCGCCAGCAGGGATTGGGACAGTTATAATTCACCCCTCCACTTT.

This clonotype appeared a few times. The J gene is TRBJ2-5, the V gene TRBV6-5; D perhaps matches TRBD2 (7 bases). The CDR3 runs to 12 residues. V dropped 8 bases and J dropped 4 bases, with 11 bases sitting between them. In germline, CDR1 is MNHEY, CDR2 SVGAGI. The CDR3 DNA reads TGTGCCAGCGGGGGGGGCGCAGAGACCCAGTACTTC. As protein: CASGGGAETQYF.